The 23 T cell receptor beta chains below come from one sample, sequenced in a study of regulatory T cells in long-lasting Graves disease. In building TCR beta libraries, iRepertoire HTBI primers were used together with Arm-PCR of CDR3 regions. TCRdb independently ran MiXCR on the multiplex PCR reads; one entry per CDR3 protein. The table records about 420,000 distinct CDR3 sequences, 16% of them present only once. Time point noted: newly diagnosed GD, antithyroid drugs for less than 3 months. With RNA extracted from PBMCs as input, the TCR library was made. This sample also appeared in a second study, on T cells in Graves' hyperthyroidism and ophthalmopathy.

Sample: peripheral blood mononuclear cells (PBMCs), taken at new diagnosis, from a patient treated with antithyroid drugs. The receptors were gathered from a woman in her late teens or twenties with Graves disease.

This clonotype was detected only a few times. V gene TRBV27 combines with J gene TRBJ1-4; D possibly corresponds to TRBD1 (5 bases). This CDR3 region has 14 residues. The germline V gene encodes CDR1 MNHEY and CDR2 SMNVEV (reference sequence). V shed 8 bases and J shed 5 bases, with 15 bases lying between them. As DNA, the CDR3 is TGTGCCAGCCAACGCGGAGGGGCAAATGAAAAACTGTTTTTT. This codes for CASQRGGANEKLFF. Combining the CDR3 with reference TRBV27 and TRBJ1-4 gives the whole variable domain EAQVTQNPRYLITVTGKKLTVTCSQNMNHEYMSWYRQDPGLGLRQIYYSMNVEVTDKGDVPEGYKVSRKEKRNFPLILESPSPNQTSLYFCASQRGGANEKLFFGSGTQLSVL.

Remarks on this clonotype: A far larger clone is just one base off, so this is likely a read error. The chain combines TRBV12-3 or TRBV12-4 with TRBJ1-1; D uncertain. The J call may be wrong; the DNA end is better matched by TRBJ2-3. This CDR3 region has 11 residues. The chain's CDR3 is CATSLLDAQYF. The CDR3 nucleotides read TGTGCCACGAGCCTGCTCGATGCGCAGTATTTT.

There are many counts of this clonotype. The genes are TRBV28 and TRBJ1-3; 9 nucleotides align to TRBD1. This CDR3 region has 16 residues. After removal of 5 bases from V and 3 bases from J, the junction contained 8 bases not matched to a gene. CDR1 is MDHEN and CDR2 is SYDVKM in the germline V gene. The CDR3 spells CASSTGGAGGGNTIYF. CDR3 nucleotides: TGTGCCAGCAGTACAGGGGGCGCAGGTGGTGGAAACACCATATATTTT. Drawing the rest from reference TRBV28 and TRBJ1-3, the complete variable domain is DVKVTQSSRYLVKRTGEKVFLECVQDMDHENMFWYRQDPGLGLRLIYFSYDVKMKEKGDIPEGYSVSREKKERFSLILESASTNQTSMYLCASSTGGAGGGNTIYFGEGSWLTVV.

Comment on this clonotype: The junction departs from the called germline gene at one end, perhaps through a read error. This chain links TRBV5-1 with TRBJ2-1; D gene uncertain. CDR3 size: 14 residues. Germline loops: CDR1 SGHRS, CDR2 YFSETQ. The CDR3 nucleotides read TGCGCCAGCAGCTTGGGGAGCTCCTACGATGAGCAGTTCTTC. Its protein product is CASSLGSSYDEQFF. The variable domain in full, with the rest retrieved from reference TRBV5-1 and TRBJ2-1, is KAGVTQTPRYLIKTRGQQVTLSCSPISGHRSVSWYQQTPGQGLQFLFEYFSETQRNKGNFPGRFSGRQFSNSRSEMNVSTLELGDSALYLCASSLGSSYDEQFFGPGTRLTVL.

Remarks on this clonotype: The junction departs from germline at one end; a sequencing error may be responsible. This chain joins TRBV5-1 and TRBJ1-1; no clear D. This CDR3 region has 16 residues. Looked up from germline, CDR1 is SGHRS and CDR2 is YFSETQ. CDR3 nucleotides: TGTGCCAGCAGCTTTGGGTTCCGTAATACGGACACTGAAGCTTTCTTT. Residues: CASSFGFRNTDTEAFF.

There are a few counts of this clonotype. This sequence joins TRBV7-2 and TRBJ2-2; no reliable D call. The CDR3 covers 15 residues. Germline values: CDR1 SGHTA, CDR2 FQGNSA. Trimming removed 0 bases from V and 1 base from J, with 6 bases in between. The CDR3 reads CASSLASRNTGELFF. The CDR3 DNA reads TGTGCCAGCAGCTTAGCCAGCAGGAACACCGGGGAGCTGTTTTTT.

This clonotype was counted at least ten times. In DNA, the CDR3 is TGTGCCAGCAGCCTACTGCCGGCAGGGGTTGCTTACGAGCAGTACTTC. Amino acids: CASSLLPAGVAYEQYF. The rearrangement joins TRBV7-8 to TRBJ2-7; D is perhaps TRBD1 (6 bases). The CDR3 length is 16 residues. Trimming cost V 5 bases and J 4 bases, with 21 bases left between them. Germline CDR1 is SGHVS and CDR2 is FQNEAQ.

This clonotype was seen ten or more times. The CDR3 is CASSSGQGNEQYF. The CDR3 nucleotides are TGTGCCAGCAGCTCCGGACAGGGGAACGAGCAGTACTTC. The J gene is TRBJ2-7, the V gene TRBV13; 9 bases align to TRBD1. Trimming at V came to 4 bases and at J to 5 bases, leaving 3 bases not matched to a gene. The CDR3 has 13 residues. Per the germline V gene, CDR1 is PRHDT and CDR2 is FYEKMQ (reference sequence). Together with reference TRBV13 and TRBJ2-7, the CDR3 gives the full variable domain: AAGVIQSPRHLIKEKRETATLKCYPIPRHDTVYWYQQGPGQDPQFLISFYEKMQSDKGSIPDRFSAQQFSDYHSELNMSSLELGDSALYFCASSSGQGNEQYFGPGTRLTVT.

This CDR3 is CASSLSGQGYYGYTF. The DNA of the CDR3 is TGTGCCAGCAGCCTGTCGGGACAGGGATACTATGGCTACACCTTC. The chain uses TRBV3-1 and TRBJ1-2; TRBD1 matches at 9 bases. The ends lost 4 bases at V and 3 bases at J; junction bases unmatched: 6. The CDR3 is 15 amino acids. Germline values: CDR1 LGHDT, CDR2 YNNKEL (reference sequence).

This clonotype was found a few times. This sequence joins TRBV29-1 and TRBJ1-4; 7 bases align to TRBD1. The germline gives CDR1 SQVTM, CDR2 ANQGSEA. This CDR3 region has 14 residues. V shed 5 bases, J shed 2 bases, and the junction held 5 bases outside the gene matches. In nucleotides, the CDR3 is TGCAGCGTTCCTGAGGGGGCGACTAATGAAAAACTGTTTTTT. Translation gives CSVPEGATNEKLFF.

V gene TRBV5-4 combines with J gene TRBJ1-2, with a tentative D call TRBD1 (6 bases). V gave up 5 bases and J gave up 2 bases, with 13 bases separating them. The length of the CDR3 is 14 residues. CDR1 SGHNT and CDR2 YYREEE come from the germline V gene (reference sequence). CDR3 DNA: TGTGCCAGCAGTGGGGCCCAGGGGAACTATGGCTACACCTTC. It specifies CASSGAQGNYGYTF.

This clonotype came up a few times. The V and J genes are TRBV4-1 and TRBJ2-1; perhaps TRBD1 as D (6 bases). Germline values: CDR1 MGHRA, CDR2 YSYEKL. The CDR3 has 15 amino acids. Between the trimmed V and J ends, which lost 1 base and 5 bases, there was a span of 12 bases. The CDR3 here is CASSQVGGWDNEQFF. Written as DNA, the CDR3 is TGCGCCAGCAGCCAAGTTGGGGGCTGGGACAATGAGCAGTTCTTC.

This clonotype was picked up many times. This chain uses TRBV28 with TRBJ2-7; the D gene is possibly TRBD2 (6 bases). CDR1 and CDR2 from the germline V gene are MDHEN and SYDVKM. The CDR3 runs 14 residues. Trimming left V 3 bases short and J 7 bases short, with 16 bases between. For the CDR3, the DNA is TGTGCCAGCAGTTTGGACGGGGGAGGAGGGGAGCAGTACTTC. This translates into CASSLDGGGGEQYF.

V and J are TRBV28 and TRBJ1-5, with unresolved D. CDR3 length: 13 amino acids. The germline CDR1 and CDR2 sequences are MDHEN and SYDVKM. V lost 7 bases and J 5 bases, leaving 12 bases between the germline ends. Written as DNA, the CDR3 is TGTGCCAGCATATCTCACCGGGATCAGCCCCAGCATTTT. Translation: CASISHRDQPQHF.

Note on this clonotype: It may be a read error: a sequence one base away is much more abundant. The chain joins TRBV28 to TRBJ2-7; 7 bases are shared with TRBD2. Trimming at V came to 3 bases and at J to 7 bases, leaving 12 bases not matched to a gene. The germline V gene has CDR1 MDHEN and CDR2 SYDVKM. CDR3 size: 15 residues. CDR3 protein: CASSLGGRRYNEQYF. For the CDR3, the DNA is TGTGCCAGCAGTTTGGGGGGGAGGAGATACAATGAGCAGTACTTC.

This clonotype was recorded at least ten times. This CDR3 is CASSLGAEPGRTVYEQYF. For the CDR3, the DNA is TGCGCCAGCAGCTTGGGGGCTGAACCGGGACGAACGGTATACGAGCAGTACTTC. V is TRBV5-1 and J is TRBJ2-7; the D gene could be TRBD1 or TRBD2 (5 bases each). The V end was cut by 0 bases, the J end by 4 bases, with 23 bases between. The CDR3 runs 18 residues. From germline, CDR1 is SGHRS and CDR2 YFSETQ.

J is TRBJ2-3 and V is TRBV13; the D gene is possibly TRBD1 (6 bases). This CDR3 has 14 amino acids. Germline V gene data show CDR1 as PRHDT and CDR2 as FYEKMQ (reference sequence). V lost 5 bases and J lost 6, with 15 bases in between. The CDR3 spells CASSLGTRGDTQYF. For the CDR3, the DNA is TGTGCCAGCAGCCTCGGGACAAGGGGGGATACGCAGTATTTT. Drawing the rest from reference TRBV13 and TRBJ2-3, the complete variable domain is AAGVIQSPRHLIKEKRETATLKCYPIPRHDTVYWYQQGPGQDPQFLISFYEKMQSDKGSIPDRFSAQQFSDYHSELNMSSLELGDSALYFCASSLGTRGDTQYFGPGTRLTVL.

This chain links TRBV5-6 with TRBJ2-1; 8 bases align to TRBD1. Germline V gene sequence: CDR1 SGHDT, CDR2 YYEEEE. J lost 0 bases, V lost 0 bases, and 11 bases had no gene match. The CDR3 loop spans 19 amino acids. The CDR3 bases are TGTGCCAGCAGCTTGGCCAACTGGGGACAGGAGCTCTCCTACAATGAGCAGTTCTTC. This encodes CASSLANWGQELSYNEQFF.

The chain links TRBV7-6 to TRBJ2-7, with D possibly TRBD2 on 6 matching bases. V was pared by 3 bases and J by 0 bases, with 12 bases between. The V gene's germline CDR1 is SGHVS and CDR2 FNYEAQ. This CDR3 spans 15 amino acids. This CDR3 reads CASSFTRESSYEQYF. The CDR3 DNA follows: TGTGCCAGCAGCTTTACTCGGGAGAGCTCCTACGAGCAGTACTTC.

The V gene is TRBV2, the J gene TRBJ1-2; D perhaps matches TRBD1 (6 bases). Looked up from germline, CDR1 is SNHLY and CDR2 is FYNNEI. The V and J ends lost 1 base and 12 bases respectively, with 9 bases between them. This CDR3 has 11 residues. CDR3 region: CASSEGGADTF. CDR3 DNA sequence: TGTGCCAGCAGTGAAGGGGGGGCCGACACCTTC.

This clonotype was picked up a small number of times. The gene calls are TRBV6-1 and TRBJ1-1; D might be TRBD1 (5 bases). In germline, CDR1 is MNHNS, CDR2 SASEGT. The germline V and J ends were trimmed by 7 bases and 4 bases, with 22 bases remaining between them. This CDR3 contains 16 residues. The CDR3 DNA sequence: TGTGCCAGCACTCCCCCTGGGGCCATGGAGGGCACTGAAGCTTTCTTT. Encoded protein: CASTPPGAMEGTEAFF.

The chain couples TRBV29-1 to TRBJ1-1; unclear D gene. From germline, CDR1 is SQVTM and CDR2 ANQGSEA. Trimming pared 5 bases from V and 1 base from J, leaving 8 bases between. The CDR3 totals 12 residues. The CDR3 DNA reads as TGCAGCGTTAGTCTCGGGAACACTGAAGCTTTCTTT. Translation gives CSVSLGNTEAFF. Variable domain in full (rest from reference TRBV29-1 and TRBJ1-1): SAVISQKPSRDICQRGTSLTIQCQVDSQVTMMFWYRQQPGQSLTLIATANQGSEATYESGFVIDKFPISRPNLTFSTLTVSNMSPEDSSIYLCSVSLGNTEAFFGQGTRLTVV.

This CDR3 reads CATSSEPQANYGYTF. CDR3 nucleotides: TGTGCCACCAGCAGCGAACCACAGGCTAACTATGGCTACACCTTC. The chain links TRBV15 to TRBJ1-2; perhaps TRBD1 as D (5 bases). V lost 3 bases and J lost 0, with 11 bases in between. The CDR3 is 15 amino acids. In germline, CDR1 is LNHNV, CDR2 YYDKDF (reference sequence).